What follows is one TCR beta chain and its context. Its antigen remains unknown. This sample was included in a study of cytomegalovirus exposure and HLA in healthy donors. Each donor's status was that of a healthy bone marrow donor. With 60 Vbeta and 13 Jbeta primers, the PCR was carried out. The table came from immunoSEQ multiplex PCR; TCRdb's copy has only in-frame clones and leaves some out. The data show approximately 82,000 clones, over 9% seen once. General study points: V segments that were indistinguishable, TRBV6-2 and TRBV6-3 among them, were omitted from analysis. Previous analysis showed most TCR beta V segments were productive about 90% or about 30% of the time.

This CDR3 has 15 residues. Germline CDR1 is KGHSH and CDR2 is LQKENI. The junction had 3 bases not matched to a gene; V was cut back by 4 bases and J by 2 bases. The source material was PBMCs. The chain employs TRBV18 and TRBJ2-1, with TRBD2 identical over 9 bases. This sequence was found in a man aged 55 to 70 in good health and CMV-seropositive. The CDR3 nucleotides are TGTGCCAGCTCACTCCTAGCGGGACCCTACAATGAGCAGTTCTTC. It specifies CASSLLAGPYNEQFF.